The 31 T cell receptor beta chains listed next were all sequenced from one sample in a study of T cell responses to AZD1222 COVID-19 vaccine. TCRdb's copy holds only in-frame clones and misses some; the assay was immunoSEQ multiplex PCR. The sample lists just over 80,000 clones, 75% to 90% occurring once. Sample: peripheral blood, taken on day 0 of AZD1222 vaccination. These receptors came from an adult in good health.

This chain links TRBV3-1 (or the pseudogene TRBV3-2) with TRBJ1-5; no clear D. The CDR3 is 15 amino acids. CDR1 is LGHDT, CDR2 YNNKEL, per germline (reference sequence). Trimming stripped 4 bases from V and 2 bases from J, with 12 bases between. CDR3 sequence: CASSLRTDRNQPQHF. Here the CDR3 DNA reads TGTGCCAGCAGCCTGCGGACGGACCGCAATCAGCCCCAGCATTTT.

The chain has TRBV10-3 and TRBJ2-7, with TRBD1 as a possible D gene (5 bases). Trimming shortened V by 0 bases and J by 6 bases, and 18 bases separated the two germline ends. The CDR3 sequence is 16 residues long. CDR1 and CDR2 (germline): ENHRY, SYGVKD. This chain's CDR3 is CAISESGQGGLGEQYF. As DNA, the CDR3 is TGTGCCATCAGTGAGTCTGGGCAGGGCGGATTGGGCGAGCAGTACTTC.

This sequence joins TRBV25-1 and TRBJ2-1, with D possibly TRBD1 on 6 matching bases. The CDR3 runs to 15 residues. Looked up from germline, CDR1 is MGHDK and CDR2 is SYGVNS. Trimming stripped 7 bases from V and 4 bases from J, with 17 bases between. In DNA, the CDR3 is TGTGCCAGCACTGACTGGGGGCGAGGGTACAATGAGCAGTTCTTC. It encodes CASTDWGRGYNEQFF.

For this clone: Other nucleotide sequences from this sample produce the same CDR3. The J gene is TRBJ1-2, the V gene TRBV18; D gene ambiguous. Trimming removed 2 bases from V and 2 bases from J, with 6 bases in between. There are 13 residues in the CDR3. Per germline, CDR1 KGHSH and CDR2 LQKENI. The CDR3 bases are TGTGCCAGCTCACCAGGTCCCAACTATGGCTACACCTTC. It yields the protein CASSPGPNYGYTF.

The chain joins TRBV7-9 to TRBJ2-7; 8 bases are shared with TRBD2. The V and J ends lost 5 bases and 4 bases, in that order; junction bases with no gene match: 10. Per the germline V gene, CDR1 is SEHNR and CDR2 is FQNEAQ (reference sequence). The CDR3 has 15 residues. The CDR3 DNA sequence: TGTGCCAGCAGCCGAGCGGCGGGGGGCCTGTACGAGCAGTACTTC. Translated, it gives CASSRAAGGLYEQYF.

The rearrangement uses TRBV7-9 and TRBJ2-1; 8 nucleotides align to TRBD2. The CDR3 has 14 amino acids. V dropped 2 bases and J dropped 7; count of bases not matched to a gene: 4. Germline loops: CDR1 SEHNR, CDR2 FQNEAQ (reference sequence). The CDR3 loop is CASSLTGGQNEQFF. Written as DNA, the CDR3 is TGTGCCAGCAGCTTAACGGGGGGGCAGAATGAGCAGTTCTTC. The whole variable domain, filled in from reference TRBV7-9 and TRBJ2-1, reads DTGVSQNPRHKITKRGQNVTFRCDPISEHNRLYWYRQTLGQGPEFLTYFQNEAQLEKSRLLSDRFSAERPKGSFSTLEIQRTEQGDSAMYLCASSLTGGQNEQFFGPGTRLTVL.

The rearrangement uses TRBV7-3 and TRBJ2-3; TRBD2 matches 7 bases. The germline V gene encodes CDR1 SGHTA and CDR2 FQGTGA. V trimming: 2 bases; J trimming: 1 base; junction bases outside the gene matches: 0. The CDR3 spans 14 residues. The CDR3 spells CASSLAGGTDTQYF. The CDR3 DNA follows: TGTGCCAGCAGCTTAGCGGGGGGCACAGATACGCAGTATTTT.

The chain links TRBV7-3 to TRBJ1-4, with no clear D. The CDR3 spans 15 residues. CDR1 is SGHTA and CDR2 is FQGTGA in the germline V gene. Trimming removed 5 bases from V and 2 bases from J, with 12 bases in between. The CDR3 region is CASSQSRITNEKLFF. DNA of the CDR3: TGTGCCAGCAGCCAGTCTAGGATTACTAATGAAAAACTGTTTTTT.

The V gene is TRBV5-1, the J gene TRBJ1-5; maybe TRBD1 (5 bases). The germline CDR1 and CDR2 sequences are SGHRS and YFSETQ. V gave up 3 bases and J gave up 3 bases, with 16 bases separating them. The CDR3 totals 16 residues. The CDR3 loop reads CASSYSPDIPNQPQHF. CDR3 in DNA: TGCGCCAGCAGCTATTCCCCGGACATACCCAATCAGCCCCAGCATTTT.

This chain connects TRBV11-3 to TRBJ2-2; D gene unclear. The germline V gene encodes CDR1 SGHNT and CDR2 YENEEA. Trimming removed 8 bases from V and 6 bases from J, with 16 bases in between. CDR3 size: 14 residues. Here the CDR3 reads CASSRAVAPGELFF. The CDR3 DNA sequence: TGTGCCAGCTCCCGGGCAGTTGCCCCCGGGGAGCTGTTTTTT. The full variable domain, with the rest looked up from reference TRBV11-3 and TRBJ2-2, is EAGVVQSPRYKIIEKKQPVAFWCNPISGHNTLYWYLQNLGQGPELLIRYENEEAVDDSQLPKDRFSAERLKGVDSTLKIQPAELGDSAVYLCASSRAVAPGELFFGEGSRLTVL.

This clone has just a few counts. This sequence joins TRBV27 and TRBJ1-5; D call uncertain. Per the germline V gene, CDR1 is MNHEY and CDR2 is SMNVEV (reference sequence). V gave up 6 bases and J gave up 5 bases, with 11 bases separating them. The CDR3 is made up of 13 amino acids. CDR3 protein: CASSPNVDQPQHF. The CDR3 DNA reads TGTGCCAGCAGCCCCAATGTCGATCAGCCCCAGCATTTT.

This chain uses TRBV15 with TRBJ2-7; D is perhaps TRBD2 (5 bases). The V end was cut by 5 bases, the J end by 2 bases, with 13 bases between. In germline, CDR1 is LNHNV, CDR2 YYDKDF (reference sequence). CDR3 length equals 14 residues. Here the CDR3 reads CATSPRRGAYEQYF. As DNA, the CDR3 is TGTGCCACCAGCCCCCGACGGGGAGCCTACGAGCAGTACTTC.

V and J are TRBV7-2 and TRBJ2-7; no clear D. The CDR3 loop spans 13 amino acids. V was trimmed by 3 bases and J by 2 bases, leaving 8 bases between them. The germline gives CDR1 SGHTA, CDR2 FQGNSA. The CDR3 loop reads CASSFLSTYEQYF. Written as DNA, the CDR3 is TGTGCCAGCAGCTTTCTCAGTACCTACGAGCAGTACTTC.

The V call is TRBV7-9, the J call TRBJ1-2; D may be TRBD1 (5 bases). Trimming removed 1 base at V and 4 bases at J, with 16 bases between. Germline lookup yields CDR1 SEHNR and CDR2 FQNEAQ (reference sequence). This CDR3 contains 16 residues. CDR3 amino acids: CASSLEGWGPLYGYTF. CDR3 DNA: TGTGCCAGCAGCTTAGAGGGGTGGGGACCGCTCTATGGCTACACCTTC. The complete variable domain, with remaining parts taken from reference TRBV7-9 and TRBJ1-2, reads DTGVSQNPRHKITKRGQNVTFRCDPISEHNRLYWYRQTLGQGPEFLTYFQNEAQLEKSRLLSDRFSAERPKGSFSTLEIQRTEQGDSAMYLCASSLEGWGPLYGYTFGSGTRLTVV.

This sequence joins TRBV30 and TRBJ1-2; a possible D gene is TRBD1 (6 bases). The CDR3 contains 13 residues. Germline lookup yields CDR1 GTSNPN and CDR2 SVGIG (reference sequence). V was trimmed by 5 bases and J by 3 bases, leaving 13 bases between them. The CDR3 spells CAWATGGDYGYTF. The CDR3 bases are TGTGCCTGGGCTACGGGGGGCGACTATGGCTACACCTTC.

This clone showed up just once. This chain links TRBV27 with TRBJ1-6; D gene uncertain. V lost 9 bases, J lost 0 bases, and 15 bases lay in between. Germline CDR1 reads MNHEY; CDR2 reads SMNVEV (reference sequence). CDR3 length equals 16 residues. CDR3 region: CASPDRLSSYNSPLHF. CDR3 DNA: TGTGCCAGTCCGGACCGTTTAAGCTCCTATAATTCACCCCTCCACTTT.

V usage is TRBV14 and J usage is TRBJ1-2, with 10 bases identical to TRBD1. From germline, CDR1 is SGHDN and CDR2 FVKESK. The CDR3 covers 18 residues. The V segment lost 7 bases and the J segment 8 bases; nucleotides outside the gene matches: 22. DNA for the CDR3: TGTGCCAGCACTCCCACGACAGGGGGCCTCCCGGAGCGGAGCGGCTACACCTTC. Translated, it gives CASTPTTGGLPERSGYTF.

The genes are TRBV27 and TRBJ1-6; D ambiguous. V gave up 6 bases and J gave up 5 bases, with 14 bases separating them. The CDR3 spans 15 residues. The V gene's germline CDR1 is MNHEY and CDR2 SMNVEV (reference sequence). The CDR3, as DNA: TGTGCCAGCAGGGGCTCCTATTTGAATAATTCACCCCTCCACTTT. Its protein product is CASRGSYLNNSPLHF.

The V and J genes are TRBV4-3 and TRBJ2-5; D is unresolved. V was trimmed by 4 bases and J by 4 bases, leaving 13 bases between them. Germline V gives CDR1 LGHNA, CDR2 YSLEER. CDR3 length equals 14 residues. The CDR3 loop reads CASSPQMAGETQYF. The CDR3 DNA reads TGCGCCAGCAGCCCTCAGATGGCTGGAGAGACCCAGTACTTC.

The chain combines TRBV4-3 with TRBJ1-1; 9 bases line up with TRBD1. The CDR3 covers 15 residues. CDR1 LGHNA and CDR2 YSLEER come from the germline V gene. V gave up 5 bases and J gave up 4 bases; unmatched junction bases: 8. The CDR3 sequence: CASSSTTGGGTEAFF. The DNA for the CDR3 is TGCGCCAGCAGCTCAACGACAGGGGGAGGCACTGAAGCTTTCTTT.

The J gene is TRBJ2-2, the V gene TRBV18, with 12 bases lining up with TRBD1. The germline V gene has CDR1 KGHSH and CDR2 LQKENI. The V and J ends lost 3 bases and 4 bases, in that order; junction bases with no gene match: 6. The CDR3 runs 17 residues. The CDR3: CASSPPGQGAITGELFF. The CDR3 bases are TGTGCCAGCTCACCCCCGGGACAGGGGGCGATCACCGGGGAGCTGTTTTTT.

The chain couples TRBV27 to TRBJ2-1; a weak D match, TRBD2 (7 bases). Trimming removed 6 bases at V and 4 bases at J, with 28 bases between. Looked up from germline, CDR1 is MNHEY and CDR2 is SMNVEV (reference sequence). The CDR3 length is 19 residues. CDR3 DNA sequence: TGTGCCAGCAGATATTTAAGGGAGGGGGGGTTCCAAGGATACAATGAGCAGTTCTTC. Protein sequence: CASRYLREGGFQGYNEQFF.

The CDR3: CASRGIAETGELFF. The CDR3 nucleotides are TGCGCCAGCAGGGGGATAGCTGAAACCGGGGAGCTGTTTTTT. The chain combines TRBV5-1 with TRBJ2-2; D is unresolved. CDR1 and CDR2 (germline): SGHRS, YFSETQ. The length of the CDR3 is 14 residues. The V end was cut by 5 bases, the J end by 5 bases, with 13 bases between.

The chain is built from TRBV3-1 (or the pseudogene TRBV3-2) and TRBJ1-2, with a weak D call TRBD1 (6 bases). Trimming removed 1 base at V and 6 bases at J, with 15 bases between. This CDR3 spans 15 amino acids. The germline gives CDR1 LGHDT, CDR2 YNNKEL (reference sequence). CDR3 nucleotide sequence: TGTGCCAGCAGCCAAGGGGGAGTGGGGGCGCATGGCTACACCTTC. This sequence encodes CASSQGGVGAHGYTF.

The chain couples TRBV6-5 to TRBJ1-1; perhaps TRBD1 as D (5 bases). Trimming stripped 2 bases from V and 0 bases from J, with 10 bases between. Germline CDR1 and CDR2: MNHEY and SVGAGI. This CDR3 comprises 15 residues. CDR3 protein: CASSYGTSMNTEAFF. The CDR3, as DNA: TGTGCCAGCAGTTACGGGACTTCCATGAACACTGAAGCTTTCTTT.

The chain uses TRBV10-1 and TRBJ1-1; 7 bases fit TRBD1. Germline values: CDR1 WNHNN, CDR2 SYGVQD (reference sequence). This CDR3 comprises 14 residues. The V and J ends lost 3 bases and 4 bases, in that order; junction bases with no gene match: 5. The CDR3 sequence is CASSERQGSTEAFF. The CDR3 region has the DNA TGCGCCAGCAGTGAAAGACAGGGAAGCACTGAAGCTTTCTTT.

V usage is TRBV6-1 and J usage is TRBJ2-7, with D perhaps matching TRBD1 or TRBD2 (5 bases each). Trimming removed 3 bases from V and 2 bases from J, with 14 bases in between. CDR3 size: 15 residues. CDR1 is MNHNS and CDR2 is SASEGT in the germline V gene. CDR3 bases: TGTGCCAGCAGTGAGCCGGGGCGGCCCCCCTACGAGCAGTACTTC. It specifies CASSEPGRPPYEQYF.

V is TRBV6-5 and J is TRBJ1-2; 8 bases agree with TRBD1. Germline trimming cut 1 base from V and 7 bases from J; bases unmatched to any gene: 11. The CDR3 consists of 16 residues. Germline V CDR1 and CDR2: MNHEY, SVGAGI. The CDR3 sequence: CASSYFGQGAIGGYTF. For the CDR3, the DNA is TGTGCCAGCAGTTACTTCGGCCAGGGGGCGATAGGTGGCTACACCTTC.

The J gene is TRBJ1-1, the V gene TRBV6-2 or TRBV6-3; no clear D. Germline CDR1 is MNHEY and CDR2 is SVGEGT. Trimming took 5 bases from V and 0 from J, leaving 16 bases between them. There are 16 residues in the CDR3. CDR3 region: CASSASVGGMNTEAFF. The CDR3 nucleotides are TGTGCCAGCAGTGCCTCCGTAGGTGGGATGAACACTGAAGCTTTCTTT.

The chain uses TRBV20-1 and TRBJ1-2, with 8 bases that match TRBD1. V lost 3 bases to trimming and J lost 0 bases; unmatched junction nucleotides: 9. CDR1 is DFQATT and CDR2 is SNEGSKA in the germline V gene (reference sequence). This CDR3 region has 16 residues. The CDR3 DNA follows: TGCAGTGCTAGTTGGGCAGGGGGCTATCCTAACTATGGCTACACCTTC. Protein sequence: CSASWAGGYPNYGYTF.

The rearrangement joins TRBV30 to TRBJ2-1, with D tentatively TRBD1 (6 bases). The ends were cut back, 3 bases at V and 3 bases at J, with 18 bases in the middle. Germline CDR1 GTSNPN, CDR2 SVGIG (reference sequence). This CDR3 is 16 amino acids long. In DNA form, the CDR3 reads TGTGCCTGGAGAGGGCTCGTGGGGGCGAGCTACAATGAGCAGTTCTTC. Amino acids: CAWRGLVGASYNEQFF.